The next 9 T cell receptor beta chains were all read from a single sample in a study of identical twins. Using its own MiXCR run on the 5' RACE reads, TCRdb lists one record per CDR3 protein. The sample has around 650,000 distinct CDR3 sequences, just over 7% seen once. These data were likewise used in another study, on yellow fever vaccine responses in identical twins.

The sequencing input was PBMCs. The receptors here all came from a woman between 18 and 29 years old in good health.

This rearrangement joins TRBV12-3 or TRBV12-4 to TRBJ2-4; D gene uncertain. The CDR3 is 14 amino acids. V was clipped by 5 bases and J by 5 bases, with 13 bases between them. CDR3 in amino acids: CASSKKPGQNIQYF. CDR3 coding DNA: TGTGCCAGCAGTAAAAAGCCAGGCCAAAACATTCAGTACTTC.

This clonotype came up many times. V gene TRBV11-2 combines with J gene TRBJ2-5; TRBD1 agrees at 7 bases. The CDR3 sequence is 16 residues long. The germline CDR1 and CDR2 sequences are SGHAT and FQNNGV. The junction had 12 bases not matched to a gene; V was cut back by 3 bases and J by 5 bases. The CDR3: CASSFQQGIVEETQYF. CDR3 nucleotide sequence: TGTGCCAGCAGCTTCCAACAGGGGATCGTTGAGGAGACCCAGTACTTC.

This rearrangement joins TRBV4-1 to TRBJ2-5; possible D gene TRBD2, 6 bases. V lost 0 bases and J 5 bases, leaving 10 bases between the germline ends. The V gene's germline CDR1 is MGHRA and CDR2 YSYEKL. The CDR3 spans 14 residues. CDR3 sequence (DNA): TGCGCCAGCAGCCAAGATCGGGCGGGGGAGACCCAGTACTTC. This sequence encodes CASSQDRAGETQYF.

This clonotype was counted only a few times. The J gene is TRBJ2-1, the V gene TRBV20-1, with TRBD2 matching 7 bases. V lost 5 bases to trimming and J lost 0 bases; unmatched junction nucleotides: 4. This CDR3 has 14 residues. Germline lookup yields CDR1 DFQATT and CDR2 SNEGSKA (reference sequence). In DNA form, the CDR3 reads TGCAGTGCTGGCGAGCGGGGCTCCTACAATGAGCAGTTCTTC. Its translation: CSAGERGSYNEQFF.

This clonotype appeared a few times. The CDR3 DNA reads as TGTGCCAGCAGATTTACTCCGGGGGGACAGTCGCGGGGCTATGGCTACACCTTC. This gives the protein CASRFTPGGQSRGYGYTF. The V gene is TRBV5-6, the J gene TRBJ1-2; TRBD1 agrees at 7 bases. Germline V gene data show CDR1 as SGHDT and CDR2 as YYEEEE. This CDR3 region has 18 residues. V lost 5 bases and J lost 4; bases outside the gene matches: 20.

At least ten counts were recorded for this clonotype. The chain employs TRBV12-3 or TRBV12-4 and TRBJ2-1, with a tentative D call TRBD2 (5 bases). Deletions cut 3 bases from V and 3 bases from J, with 18 bases between. CDR3 length: 17 amino acids. The CDR3 coding sequence is TGTGCCAGCAGTTTTGGGCGCCTATTCGGGAACTACAATGAGCAGTTCTTC. Amino acids: CASSFGRLFGNYNEQFF.

This clonotype showed up just a few times. This sequence joins TRBV9 and TRBJ2-1; 9 positions agree with TRBD1. This CDR3 is built from 15 residues. With 4 bases clipped from V and 4 bases from J, the junction kept 6 bases outside the gene matches. The V gene's germline CDR1 is SGDLS and CDR2 YYNGEE. The CDR3: CASSRTGDRYNEQFF. CDR3 nucleotide sequence: TGTGCCAGCAGCAGGACAGGGGACCGTTACAATGAGCAGTTCTTC.

In this sample, this clonotype turned up a few times. The chain joins TRBV24-1 to TRBJ2-1; 10 positions agree with TRBD1. Germline lookup yields CDR1 KGHDR and CDR2 SFDVKD. Trimming took 3 bases from V and 7 from J; bases not matched to a gene: 8. The CDR3 length is 16 residues. The CDR3 region is CATSDRTGGIGNEQFF. CDR3 DNA: TGTGCCACCAGTGATCGGACAGGGGGAATAGGGAATGAGCAGTTCTTC.

This clonotype was counted only a few times. The rearrangement links TRBV7-8 to TRBJ2-7; D assignment may be TRBD1 or TRBD2 (5 bases each). Trimming took off 1 base at V and 2 bases at J, with 15 bases between the two ends. The CDR3 is 16 amino acids. CDR1 and CDR2 (germline): SGHVS, FQNEAQ. The CDR3: CASSLGGIVRTYEQYV. As DNA, the CDR3 is TGTGCCAGCAGCTTAGGGGGGATAGTAAGGACCTACGAGCAGTACGTC.